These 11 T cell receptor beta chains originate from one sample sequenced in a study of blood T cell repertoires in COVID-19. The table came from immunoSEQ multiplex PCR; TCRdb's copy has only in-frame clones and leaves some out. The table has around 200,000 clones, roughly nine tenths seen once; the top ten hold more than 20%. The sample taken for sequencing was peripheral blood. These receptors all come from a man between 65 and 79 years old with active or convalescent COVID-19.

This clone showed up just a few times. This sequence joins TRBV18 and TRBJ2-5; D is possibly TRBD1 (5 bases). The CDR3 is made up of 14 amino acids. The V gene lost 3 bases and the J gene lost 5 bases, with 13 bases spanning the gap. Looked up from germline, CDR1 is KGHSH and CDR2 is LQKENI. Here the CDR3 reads CASSPGRADETQYF. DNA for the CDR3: TGTGCCAGCTCACCTGGCAGGGCTGATGAGACCCAGTACTTC.

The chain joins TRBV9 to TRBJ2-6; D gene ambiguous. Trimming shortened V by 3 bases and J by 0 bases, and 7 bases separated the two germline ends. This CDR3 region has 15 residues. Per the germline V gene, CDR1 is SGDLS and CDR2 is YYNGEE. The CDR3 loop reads CASSGTSSGANVLTF. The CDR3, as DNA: TGTGCCAGCAGCGGCACAAGCTCTGGGGCCAACGTCCTGACTTTC. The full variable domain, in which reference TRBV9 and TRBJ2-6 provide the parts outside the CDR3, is DSGVTQTPKHLITATGQRVTLRCSPRSGDLSVYWYQQSLDQGLQFLIQYYNGEERAKGNILERFSAQQFPDLHSELNLSSLELGDSALYFCASSGTSSGANVLTFGAGSRLTVL.

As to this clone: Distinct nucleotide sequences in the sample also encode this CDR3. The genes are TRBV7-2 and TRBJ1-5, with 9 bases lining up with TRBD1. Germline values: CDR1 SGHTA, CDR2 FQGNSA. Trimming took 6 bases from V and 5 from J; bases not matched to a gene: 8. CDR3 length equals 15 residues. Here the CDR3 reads CASRQGAGGDQPQHF. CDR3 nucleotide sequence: TGTGCCAGCAGACAGGGGGCAGGGGGTGATCAGCCCCAGCATTTT. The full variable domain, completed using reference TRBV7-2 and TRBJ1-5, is GAGVSQSPSNKVTEKGKDVELRCDPISGHTALYWYRQSLGQGLEFLIYFQGNSAPDKSGLPSDRFSAERTGGSVSTLTIQRTQQEDSAVYLCASRQGAGGDQPQHFGDGTRLSIL.

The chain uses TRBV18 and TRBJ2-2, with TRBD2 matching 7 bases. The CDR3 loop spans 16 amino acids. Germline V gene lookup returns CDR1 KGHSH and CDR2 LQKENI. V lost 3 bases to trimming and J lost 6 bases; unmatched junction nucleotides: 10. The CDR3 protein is CASSPGGSQRAGELFF. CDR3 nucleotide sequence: TGTGCCAGCTCACCCGGCGGGAGCCAACGGGCCGGGGAGCTGTTTTTT. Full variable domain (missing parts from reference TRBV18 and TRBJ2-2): NAGVMQNPRHLVRRRGQEARLRCSPMKGHSHVYWYRQLPEEGLKFMVYLQKENIIDESGMPKERFSAEFPKEGPSILRIQQVVRGDSAAYFCASSPGGSQRAGELFFGEGSRLTVL.

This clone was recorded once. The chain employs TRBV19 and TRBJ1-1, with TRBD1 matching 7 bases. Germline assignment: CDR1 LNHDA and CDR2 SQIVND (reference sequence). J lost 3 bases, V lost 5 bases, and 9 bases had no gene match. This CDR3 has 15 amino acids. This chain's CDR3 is CASSSPGGKYTEAFF. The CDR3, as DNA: TGTGCCAGTAGTTCTCCAGGGGGGAAGTACACTGAAGCTTTCTTT. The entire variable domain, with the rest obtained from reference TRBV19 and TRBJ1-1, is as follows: DGGITQSPKYLFRKEGQNVTLSCEQNLNHDAMYWYRQDPGQGLRLIYYSQIVNDFQKGDIAEGYSVSREKKESFPLTVTSAQKNPTAFYLCASSSPGGKYTEAFFGQGTRLTVV.

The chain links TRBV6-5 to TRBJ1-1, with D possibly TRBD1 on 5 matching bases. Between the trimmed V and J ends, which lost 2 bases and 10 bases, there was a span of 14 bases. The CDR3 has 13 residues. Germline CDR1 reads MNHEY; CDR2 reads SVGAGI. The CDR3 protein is CASSYIQGGGAFF. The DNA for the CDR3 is TGTGCCAGCAGTTACATTCAGGGCGGTGGAGCTTTCTTT.

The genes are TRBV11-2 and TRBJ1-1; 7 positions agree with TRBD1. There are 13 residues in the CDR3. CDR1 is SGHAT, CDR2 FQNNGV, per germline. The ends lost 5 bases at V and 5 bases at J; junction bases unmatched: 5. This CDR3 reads CASSTQGGTEAFF. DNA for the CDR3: TGTGCCAGCAGCACCCAGGGGGGTACTGAAGCTTTCTTT.

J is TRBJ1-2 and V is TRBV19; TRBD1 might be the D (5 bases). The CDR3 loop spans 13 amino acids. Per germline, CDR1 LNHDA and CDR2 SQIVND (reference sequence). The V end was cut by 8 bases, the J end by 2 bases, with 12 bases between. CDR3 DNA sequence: TGTGCCAGTCAACAGGACCGAAACTATGGCTACACCTTC. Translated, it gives CASQQDRNYGYTF.

DNA of the CDR3: TGTGCCAGCAGCCCCGGACAGAATAATTCACCCCTCCACTTT. Translated, it gives CASSPGQNNSPLHF. The V call is TRBV7-9, the J call TRBJ1-6, with D possibly TRBD1 on 6 matching bases. Germline values: CDR1 SEHNR, CDR2 FQNEAQ (reference sequence). This CDR3 region has 14 residues. Trimming left V 5 bases short and J 5 bases short, with 10 bases between.

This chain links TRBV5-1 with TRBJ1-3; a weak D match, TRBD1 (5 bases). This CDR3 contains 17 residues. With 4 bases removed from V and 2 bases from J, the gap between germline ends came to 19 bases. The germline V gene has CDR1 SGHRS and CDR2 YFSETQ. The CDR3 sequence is CASSQVGREVAGNTIYF. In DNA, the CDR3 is TGCGCCAGCAGCCAGGTCGGCAGGGAAGTTGCTGGAAACACCATATATTTT.

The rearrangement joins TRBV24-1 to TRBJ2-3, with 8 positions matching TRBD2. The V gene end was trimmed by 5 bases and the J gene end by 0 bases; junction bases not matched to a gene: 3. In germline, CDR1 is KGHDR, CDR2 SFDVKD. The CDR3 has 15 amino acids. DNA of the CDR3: TGTGCCACCAGTGGGTCTAGCGGGAGCACAGATACGCAGTATTTT. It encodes CATSGSSGSTDTQYF.